This passage covers 31 T cell receptor beta chains from one sample sequenced in a study of vaccination effects on CD4 cells after COVID-19. The table came from immunoSEQ multiplex PCR; TCRdb's copy has only in-frame clones and leaves some out. The sample lists around 46,000 clones, around 66% occurring once. Sequencing in the ViraFEST assay came after antigen-specific CD4+ T cells had been expanded with viral peptide pools, which were used to stimulate PBMC. Having been cultured for approximately ten days, the cells underwent CD4+ T cell isolation. Between March and December 2020, the person had a SARS-CoV-2 infection that PCR confirmed. Antigens of these TCRs are unknown. This specimen consisted of CD4+ T cells from PBMCs cultured with a peptide pool, obtained before COVID-19 vaccination. The receptor source for this set is a human donor who had a prior SARS-CoV-2 infection.

The J gene is TRBJ2-6, the V gene TRBV3-1 (or the pseudogene TRBV3-2); 14 nucleotides match TRBD2. In germline, CDR1 is LGHDT, CDR2 YNNKEL (reference sequence). This CDR3 has 19 residues. V trimming: 0 bases; J trimming: 3 bases; junction bases outside the gene matches: 4. The CDR3 is CASSQDRTSGGSGANVLTF. CDR3 DNA: TGTGCCAGCAGCCAAGATCGGACTAGCGGGGGGAGTGGGGCCAACGTCCTGACTTTC.

The gene calls are TRBV4-3 and TRBJ2-7; D may be TRBD2 (6 bases). The V end was cut by 0 bases, the J end by 5 bases, with 14 bases between. Germline values: CDR1 LGHNA, CDR2 YSLEER. This CDR3 contains 15 residues. This CDR3 reads CASSQDSGDRHEQYF. CDR3 sequence (DNA): TGCGCCAGCAGCCAAGATAGCGGAGATAGGCACGAGCAGTACTTC.

The chain links TRBV6-5 to TRBJ2-1; 7 bases align to TRBD2. With 8 bases clipped from V and 1 base from J, the junction kept 5 bases outside the gene matches. The CDR3 spans 14 residues. Germline CDR1 MNHEY, CDR2 SVGAGI. CDR3 loop: CASQTSRSYNEQFF. The CDR3 nucleotides are TGTGCCAGCCAGACTAGCCGGTCCTACAATGAGCAGTTCTTC.

The chain carries TRBV7-8 and TRBJ2-1, with a tentative D call TRBD2 (5 bases). Germline V gene data show CDR1 as SGHVS and CDR2 as FQNEAQ. The CDR3 runs 14 residues. Trimming removed 4 bases at V and 3 bases at J, with 10 bases between. CDR3 amino acids: CASSYSENYNEQFF. DNA for the CDR3: TGTGCCAGCAGCTATAGCGAGAACTACAATGAGCAGTTCTTC.

This chain uses TRBV18 with TRBJ2-6; D remains ambiguous. This CDR3 is 17 amino acids long. Between the trimmed V and J ends, which lost 3 bases and 2 bases, there was a span of 14 bases. Germline V gene data show CDR1 as KGHSH and CDR2 as LQKENI. The CDR3 DNA follows: TGTGCCAGCTCACCGAAACCAACACGGACTGGGGCCAACGTCCTGACTTTC. Protein sequence: CASSPKPTRTGANVLTF. Full variable domain (remainder filled in from reference TRBV18 and TRBJ2-6): NAGVMQNPRHLVRRRGQEARLRCSPMKGHSHVYWYRQLPEEGLKFMVYLQKENIIDESGMPKERFSAEFPKEGPSILRIQQVVRGDSAAYFCASSPKPTRTGANVLTFGAGSRLTVL.

The V and J genes are TRBV28 and TRBJ1-1, with 8 bases matching TRBD1. This CDR3 spans 15 amino acids. Losses at the gene ends were 9 bases for V and 1 base for J; bases not matched to a gene: 10. Germline lookup yields CDR1 MDHEN and CDR2 SYDVKM. The CDR3 sequence: CASNQGAGGNTEAFF. CDR3 sequence (DNA): TGTGCCAGTAACCAGGGGGCAGGCGGGAACACTGAAGCTTTCTTT.

The V and J genes are TRBV24-1 and TRBJ2-3; D perhaps matches TRBD2 (6 bases). There are 15 residues in the CDR3. The V and J ends lost 3 bases and 1 base respectively, with 10 bases between them. CDR1 and CDR2 (germline): KGHDR, SFDVKD. Here the CDR3 DNA reads TGTGCCACCAGTGATCCCTGGGGGGGCACAGATACGCAGTATTTT. Its protein is CATSDPWGGTDTQYF.

This chain joins TRBV5-1 and TRBJ1-2; 9 nucleotides agree with TRBD1. The germline V gene has CDR1 SGHRS and CDR2 YFSETQ. Trimming took 0 bases from V and 3 from J; bases not matched to a gene: 3. This CDR3 contains 15 residues. For the CDR3, the DNA is TGCGCCAGCAGCTTGGCCACAGGGGGCGACTATGGCTACACCTTC. Translated, it gives CASSLATGGDYGYTF.

This clone was counted a few times. This chain links TRBV30 with TRBJ1-2, with D possibly TRBD1 on 5 matching bases. Deletions cut 0 bases from V and 5 bases from J, with 13 bases between. The CDR3 loop spans 14 amino acids. CDR1 and CDR2 from the germline V gene are GTSNPN and SVGIG (reference sequence). CDR3 in DNA: TGTGCCTGGAGTGTTGCTGACAGACTTTATGGCTACACCTTC. Its protein product is CAWSVADRLYGYTF.

This clone was found a few times. The V call is TRBV19, the J call TRBJ1-2; the match to TRBD1 covers 7 bases. This CDR3 is 15 amino acids long. Germline CDR1 LNHDA, CDR2 SQIVND (reference sequence). Trimming removed 4 bases from V and 4 bases from J; junction bases left unmatched: 9. CDR3 coding DNA: TGTGCCAGTAGTAGAGGACAGGTGGAATCCTATGGCTACACCTTC. Its protein product is CASSRGQVESYGYTF.

This sequence joins TRBV7-9 and TRBJ2-1; the D gene is possibly TRBD2 (7 bases). Looked up from germline, CDR1 is SEHNR and CDR2 is FQNEAQ (reference sequence). Trimming took off 5 bases at V and 7 bases at J, with 12 bases between the two ends. The CDR3 sequence is 13 residues long. CDR3 protein: CASSIRGGNEQFF. CDR3 sequence (DNA): TGTGCCAGCAGCATAAGGGGGGGGAATGAGCAGTTCTTC.

This chain links TRBV12-5 with TRBJ1-2; D might be TRBD1 (5 bases). Between the trimmed V and J ends, which lost 1 base and 3 bases, there was a span of 12 bases. The CDR3 has 15 residues. The germline V gene encodes CDR1 LGHNT and CDR2 FRNRAP. In DNA, the CDR3 is TGTGCTAGTGGTTTGGAGTTTACAGGCGACTATGGCTACACCTTC. It specifies CASGLEFTGDYGYTF.

The CDR3 DNA reads TGCAGCGCAATACCGGGACAGGGCCTCTCGAATCAGCCCCAGCATTTT. It codes for CSAIPGQGLSNQPQHF. The rearrangement joins TRBV29-1 to TRBJ1-5; TRBD1 aligns across 9 bases. V dropped 7 bases and J dropped 4; count of bases not matched to a gene: 14. CDR3 size: 16 residues. The V gene's germline CDR1 is SQVTM and CDR2 ANQGSEA.

This chain joins TRBV6-5 and TRBJ1-1; D unresolved. The CDR3 extends over 14 amino acids. V was trimmed by 4 bases and J by 4 bases, leaving 13 bases between them. Looked up from germline, CDR1 is MNHEY and CDR2 is SVGAGI. Here the CDR3 reads CASSSQDWSTEAFF. In DNA form, the CDR3 reads TGTGCCAGCAGTTCGCAGGATTGGAGCACTGAAGCTTTCTTT.

The chain has TRBV5-6 and TRBJ2-1; 7 positions match TRBD2. V was clipped by 5 bases and J by 9 bases; unmatched bases: 5. Germline V gene data show CDR1 as SGHDT and CDR2 as YYEEEE. The CDR3 extends over 12 amino acids. The CDR3 loop is CASRTTSSEQFF. CDR3 coding DNA: TGTGCCAGCAGGACGACTAGCAGTGAGCAGTTCTTC.

The chain joins TRBV24-1 to TRBJ2-3; D not resolved. The CDR3 contains 14 residues. V was cut by 1 base and J by 8 bases, with 12 bases left in between. Germline values: CDR1 KGHDR, CDR2 SFDVKD. This CDR3 is CATSDFPRRTTQYF. The CDR3 coding sequence is TGTGCCACCAGTGATTTCCCCCGGAGAACTACGCAGTATTTT.

The chain has TRBV7-9 and TRBJ1-1; D call uncertain. Trimming cost V 5 bases and J 5 bases, with 15 bases left between them. CDR1 and CDR2 from the germline V gene are SEHNR and FQNEAQ (reference sequence). The CDR3 is made up of 14 amino acids. The CDR3: CASSALSLGTEAFF. DNA for the CDR3: TGTGCCAGCAGCGCTTTATCCCTCGGTACTGAAGCTTTCTTT.

V gene TRBV7-3 combines with J gene TRBJ1-1; TRBD1 is a possible D gene (6 bases). Germline V gene data show CDR1 as SGHTA and CDR2 as FQGTGA. Trimming removed 5 bases from V and 6 bases from J, with 19 bases in between. The CDR3 covers 15 residues. CDR3 nucleotide sequence: TGTGCCAGCAGCCCCGCGGGGGGCAGTTATTCTGAAGCTTTCTTT. This encodes CASSPAGGSYSEAFF.

The V gene is TRBV11-3, the J gene TRBJ2-5, with D hard to call. Looked up from germline, CDR1 is SGHNT and CDR2 is YENEEA. The CDR3 covers 11 residues. The germline V and J ends were trimmed by 1 base and 5 bases, with 2 bases remaining between them. DNA for the CDR3: TGTGCCAGCAGCTTAGTTGAGACCCAGTACTTC. This codes for CASSLVETQYF.

In DNA, the CDR3 is TGTGCCAGCAGCGTACAGGGGAACACCATATATTTT. It is translated as CASSVQGNTIYF. V and J are TRBV9 and TRBJ1-3, with D perhaps TRBD1 (6 bases). Trimming took off 1 base at V and 7 bases at J, with 6 bases between the two ends. This CDR3 spans 12 amino acids. Germline values: CDR1 SGDLS, CDR2 YYNGEE.

V and J are TRBV12-5 and TRBJ2-1; tentatively, D is TRBD2 (5 bases). Trimming stripped 0 bases from V and 0 bases from J, with 18 bases between. The germline CDR1 and CDR2 sequences are LGHNT and FRNRAP. The CDR3 length is 19 residues. CDR3 in amino acids: CASGLVRFIGISSYNEQFF. The CDR3, as DNA: TGTGCTAGTGGTTTGGTTCGGTTCATCGGGATTAGCTCCTACAATGAGCAGTTCTTC.

The chain recombines TRBV7-6 with TRBJ2-1; 11 nucleotides agree with TRBD2. CDR3 length equals 15 residues. Germline trimming cut 5 bases from V and 4 bases from J; bases unmatched to any gene: 4. Germline V gives CDR1 SGHVS, CDR2 FNYEAQ. CDR3 amino acids: CASSALAGGYNEQFF. CDR3 nucleotide sequence: TGTGCCAGCAGCGCCCTAGCGGGAGGTTACAATGAGCAGTTCTTC.

V usage is TRBV9 and J usage is TRBJ2-3; 9 bases agree with TRBD2. Losses at the gene ends were 2 bases for V and 6 bases for J; bases not matched to a gene: 16. Germline V lookup: CDR1 SGDLS, CDR2 YYNGEE. The CDR3 length is 18 residues. The CDR3 sequence: CASSVTIVSGSDMDTQYF. CDR3 bases: TGTGCCAGCAGCGTCACCATCGTTAGCGGGAGCGATATGGATACGCAGTATTTT. The variable domain in full, with the rest retrieved from reference TRBV9 and TRBJ2-3, is DSGVTQTPKHLITATGQRVTLRCSPRSGDLSVYWYQQSLDQGLQFLIQYYNGEERAKGNILERFSAQQFPDLHSELNLSSLELGDSALYFCASSVTIVSGSDMDTQYFGPGTRLTVL.

The chain uses TRBV2 and TRBJ2-5, with D possibly TRBD2 on 5 matching bases. CDR3 size: 13 residues. V was cut by 3 bases and J by 7 bases, with 12 bases left in between. CDR1 and CDR2 (germline): SNHLY, FYNNEI. In DNA form, the CDR3 reads TGTGCCAGCAGTGAGAGGGAGCGGTGGACCCAGTACTTC. As protein: CASSERERWTQYF. The variable domain in full, with the rest retrieved from reference TRBV2 and TRBJ2-5, is EPEVTQTPSHQVTQMGQEVILRCVPISNHLYFYWYRQILGQKVEFLVSFYNNEISEKSEIFDDQFSVERPDGSNFTLKIRSTKLEDSAMYFCASSERERWTQYFGPGTRLLVL.

A few counts support this clone. The chain has TRBV10-3 and TRBJ2-7; weak D call: TRBD1 (6 bases). Per germline, CDR1 ENHRY and CDR2 SYGVKD. Deletions cut 3 bases from V and 4 bases from J, with 13 bases between. The CDR3 length is 14 residues. The CDR3 reads CAISDGGNHYEQYF. The DNA of the CDR3 is TGTGCCATCAGTGATGGGGGCAACCATTACGAGCAGTACTTC.

V and J are TRBV2 and TRBJ2-6; 12 nucleotides match TRBD2. V trimming: 2 bases; J trimming: 0 bases; junction bases outside the gene matches: 5. CDR3 length: 19 amino acids. Germline V gene sequence: CDR1 SNHLY, CDR2 FYNNEI. The CDR3, as DNA: TGTGCCAGCAGTGAAAGCCGGACTAGCGGGGTCTCTGGGGCCAACGTCCTGACTTTC. It encodes CASSESRTSGVSGANVLTF.

J is TRBJ2-2 and V is TRBV21-1; the D segment call TRBD2 is taken from the table without a DNA check. TRBV21-1 represents a pseudogene. This CDR3 region has 24 residues. Here the CDR3 DNA reads TGTGCCAGCAGCAAGTATAGGAACAGACAATCGACTAGCGGGAGGGCTATGAACACCGGGGAGCTGTTTTTT. Residues: CASSKYRNRQSTSGRAMNTGELFF.

The V and J genes are TRBV11-2 and TRBJ2-1; 11 nucleotides match TRBD2. The V gene's germline CDR1 is SGHAT and CDR2 FQNNGV. This CDR3 is built from 16 residues. With 4 bases clipped from V and 3 bases from J, the junction kept 5 bases outside the gene matches. CDR3 protein: CASSSALAGGYNEQFF. The CDR3 DNA reads as TGTGCCAGCAGCTCCGCGCTAGCGGGGGGCTACAATGAGCAGTTCTTC.

The V gene is TRBV10-3, the J gene TRBJ2-7; D tentatively fits TRBD1 or TRBD2 (5 bases each). The CDR3 covers 15 residues. Trimming took off 3 bases at V and 3 bases at J, with 15 bases between the two ends. Germline-derived CDR1 and CDR2 are ENHRY and SYGVKD. This chain's CDR3 is CAISDPRGGRYEQYF. CDR3 DNA: TGTGCCATCAGTGACCCTCGTGGGGGACGCTACGAGCAGTACTTC.

This chain connects TRBV5-1 to TRBJ2-1; 10 bases are a match to TRBD2. The germline gives CDR1 SGHRS, CDR2 YFSETQ. The V segment lost 4 bases and the J segment 8 bases; nucleotides outside the gene matches: 6. The CDR3 has 14 residues. CDR3 coding DNA: TGCGCCAGCAGCGACCCTAGCGGGGGCGATGAGCAGTTCTTC. Its translation is CASSDPSGGDEQFF.

The chain employs TRBV13 and TRBJ2-1; 7 nucleotides agree with TRBD2. The CDR3 has 13 residues. Per the germline V gene, CDR1 is PRHDT and CDR2 is FYEKMQ (reference sequence). Losses at the gene ends were 5 bases for V and 6 bases for J; bases not matched to a gene: 4. Written as DNA, the CDR3 is TGTGCCAGCAGCCGCAGACTAGCCAATGAGCAGTTCTTC. Translation: CASSRRLANEQFF.